This T cell receptor (beta chain) was recovered during a study of blood T cell repertoires in COVID-19. The wider study: From T cells, B-cell-depleted T cells, or PBMCs came the material, which was cDNA or gDNA.

Germline-derived CDR1 and CDR2 are LNHDA and SQIVND (reference sequence). This CDR3 spans 14 amino acids. Trimming cost V 3 bases and J 5 bases, with 10 bases left between them. Measured with immunoSEQ multiplex PCR; TCRdb has only the in-frame clones, and not every one. Of 84,000 or so clones listed, 85% are singletons. Sequenced sample: peripheral blood. This TCR came from a woman in her 70s with active or convalescent COVID-19. V is TRBV19 and J is TRBJ2-2; a possible D gene is TRBD2 (5 bases). CDR3 sequence: CASSISRRTGELFF. DNA of the CDR3: TGTGCCAGTAGTATCTCACGGAGGACCGGGGAGCTGTTTTTT.